The T cell receptor beta chain described here comes from a study of neurological immune-mediated disorders. MiXCR, applied by TCRdb to the 5' RACE reads, yields one record per CDR3 protein. The table records 65,000 to 70,000 distinct CDR3 sequences, under 5% of them present only once. This clonotype has at least ten counts. CDR3 length: 11 residues. CDR1 is SGHRS and CDR2 is YFSETQ in the germline V gene. V lost 5 bases and J 4 bases, leaving 5 bases between the germline ends. The sequence derives from a man aged 45-65 years with multiple sclerosis. The chain employs TRBV5-1 and TRBJ2-3; D not resolved. Sequencing was done on a sample of PBMCs. The CDR3 here is CASRGPDTQYF. The CDR3 DNA is TGCGCCAGCAGGGGCCCAGATACGCAGTATTTT.